Reported below is one TCR beta chain. The target antigen is unknown. This entry is derived from a study of regulatory T cells in long-lasting Graves disease. The overall study: Graves' patients, newly diagnosed, had taken antithyroid drugs under 3 months. General study results and limits: Persistent Graves' patients showed a TCR diversity that was lower than that of newly diagnosed ones.

Both iRepertoire HTBI primers and Arm-PCR of CDR3 regions were used to build the TCR beta libraries. MiXCR was run by TCRdb on the multiplex PCR reads, yielding one entry per CDR3 protein. The sample has around 320,000 distinct CDR3 sequences, about a sixth seen once; the top ten hold 25% to 30%. Time point denoted: newly diagnosed GD, antithyroid drugs for less than 3 months. The TCR library used RNA extracted from PBMCs. Doctors identified Graves' disease using the American Thyroid Association guidelines. The trim removed 1 base at V and 5 bases at J, leaving 7 bases unmatched. Germline V gene lookup returns CDR1 SGDLS and CDR2 YYNGEE. This CDR3 region has 15 residues. These data were likewise used in another study, on T cells in Graves' hyperthyroidism and ophthalmopathy. That paper adds: Clinical symptoms, serum thyroxine and TRAb, thyroid ultrasound and orbital computed tomography were used for the diagnoses.

The chain employs TRBV9 and TRBJ1-2, with 8 nucleotides matching TRBD1. The input for sequencing was peripheral blood mononuclear cells (PBMCs), taken at new diagnosis, from a patient treated with antithyroid drugs. This clonotype was obtained from a man aged 40-49 years with Graves disease. This CDR3 is CASSVQGALGYGYTF. DNA of the CDR3: TGTGCCAGCAGCGTACAGGGGGCGCTTGGTTATGGCTACACCTTC.